One T cell receptor beta chain is described in this entry. The target antigen is unknown. The germline gives CDR1 SNHLY, CDR2 FYNNEI. The CDR3 is 15 residues long. Production of TCR beta cDNA relied on 5'RACE template switching with UMIs. With the 5' RACE reads reprocessed, TCRdb shows one record per CDR3 protein and no DNA. Reported are 400,000 or so distinct CDR3 sequences; the ten largest clones contain about 10%. The data were taken from a study of T cells expressing NK-cell markers. Study-wide background: Out of eight donors sequenced, seven tested HCMV-seropositive and the remaining one seronegative.

Findings and limits, study-wide: 1.0-7.0% of CD8+ T cells in over 5 donors belonged to dominant NKG2C+ clonotypes.

Material for sequencing was blood T cells: a sorted CD56 or NKG2C T cell subset, CD4+ or CD8+ T cells, or bulk PBMC T cells (not recorded which). V gene TRBV2 combines with J gene TRBJ2-3; TCRdb picks TRBD2, but there is no DNA to check that call. The sequence derives from a woman in her forties or fifties in good health. CDR3: CASRTYSGTSDTQYF.